This T cell receptor (beta chain) was sequenced in a study of blood T cells in healthy people across ages. It was with a sample-barcoded 5' primer and a J-beta primer mix that a second PCR of about 6 to 12 cycles was run. Carrying 12 random nucleotides, a template-switch adaptor labeled each individual cDNA molecule. TCRdb reanalysed the 5' RACE reads using MiXCR and keeps one entry per CDR3 protein. This sample carries roughly 2 million distinct CDR3 sequences, roughly 52% of them seen once, and the ten largest clones take around 2.1%. The sequenced sample was blood. This sequence originates from a woman in her 40s in good health.

The CDR3 coding sequence is TGCGCCAGCAGCCAAGATCATGCCGGGCCCCAAGAGACCCAGTACTTC. It codes for CASSQDHAGPQETQYF. The V and J genes are TRBV4-3 and TRBJ2-5; D gene ambiguous. CDR3 size: 16 residues. V dropped 0 bases and J dropped 1 base, with 12 bases sitting between them. Germline assignment: CDR1 LGHNA and CDR2 YSLEER.